The following is a T cell receptor beta chain sequence with its context. The antigen remains undetermined. Noted time point: patch test 3, about 24 weeks after DPC sensitization. Treatment specified: therapeutic diphenylcyclopropenone sensitization with weekly scalp DPC. The sample belongs to a study of human T cells and chemical hapten exposure. The CDR3 spans 14 residues. Germline lookup yields CDR1 SGHRS and CDR2 YFSETQ. Trimming took 5 bases from V and 4 from J; bases not matched to a gene: 4. Notes on the study in general: PT1 expanded TCR counts and patch test score correlated positively. Expanded TCRs made up significantly more big CDR3 similarity clusters than controls did. Unchanged with DPC sensitization were TCRs above 1 in 1000 frequency.

Unique molecular identifiers were affixed to discrete cDNA molecules within the library. TCRdb processed the RACE reads anew with MiXCR; each CDR3 protein has one entry. This table holds tens of thousands of distinct CDR3 sequences, approximately 9.9% found once. The chain is built from TRBV5-1 and TRBJ2-1; 9 bases fit TRBD1. Sample: whole blood, taken in connection with sensitization to the hapten diphenylcyclopropenone (DPC). The source is a middle-aged woman with alopecia areata. Some clones in this sample may be carry-over from other donors' samples. The CDR3 protein is CASRPGTGYNEQFF. Written as DNA, the CDR3 is TGCGCCAGCAGACCCGGGACAGGGTACAATGAGCAGTTCTTC.